The present entry profiles one TCR beta chain with its context. The sample originates from a study of blood T cell repertoires in COVID-19. Overall study: Specimens from acute and convalescent COVID-19 originated in the United States, Italy and Spain. The cDNA or gDNA used as material had been derived from T cells, B-cell-depleted T cells, or PBMCs.

The CDR3 has 16 amino acids. V was cut by 1 base and J by 6 bases, with 15 bases left in between. The germline V gene encodes CDR1 LNHNV and CDR2 YYDKDF (reference sequence). Original data processing: From reference gene primer amplification, estimates of nucleated cell counts were derived. Method: immunoSEQ multiplex PCR; TCRdb's copy keeps in-frame clones and lacks some. V, J and clone size are those of that table, while D and trimming were read from the DNA. The repertoire includes some 180,000 clones, about four fifths of them detected once, and approximately 18% sits in the top ten. V is TRBV15 and J is TRBJ1-4; possible D gene TRBD1, 5 bases. This sequence originates from a woman in her 70s who had recovered from COVID-19. The sample comprised peripheral blood. The CDR3 DNA is TGTGCCACCAGCAGAGTCCGCGGGGCCTGGGATGAAAAACTGTTTTTT. Its translation is CATSRVRGAWDEKLFF.